Listed below are T cell receptor beta chains from one sample, sequenced in a study of T-cell memory formation after mild COVID-19. TCRdb reanalysed the 5' RACE reads using MiXCR and keeps one entry per CDR3 protein. The sample holds hundreds of thousands of distinct CDR3 sequences, roughly 16% seen once. The material sequenced was PBMCs or a T cell subset sorted from them (not recorded which). The receptors derive from a man between 18 and 35 years old who had mild COVID-19 (a few samples of this study predate the infection). Cell type and time point are not known. The CDR3 runs from the conserved cysteine through the conserved F or W. Fields, in order: D gene, clone size, V gene, J gene, CDR3 protein, CDR3 DNA. The D gene is left open where the match is weak. Size tells how often a clone was seen (once, few, many) or the class of an expanded clone, and some rows leave it out.

-	many	TRBV5-6	TRBJ2-3	CASSFTFVGPTVGDTQYF	TGTGCCAGCAGCTTTACGTTCGTAGGGCCAACGGTGGGAGATACGCAGTATTTT
-	many	TRBV7-6	TRBJ2-7	CASSPGTRVNEQYF	TGTGCCAGCAGCCCCGGGACTCGCGTTAACGAGCAGTACTTC
TRBD2	-	TRBV7-3	TRBJ2-3	CASRLAGGRTDTQYF	TGTGCCAGCCGCTTAGCGGGGGGTCGGACAGATACGCAGTATTTT
TRBD1	-	TRBV5-1	TRBJ2-3	CASSLTGVRTDTQYF	TGCGCCAGCAGCCTAACAGGGGTTCGCACAGATACGCAGTATTTT
TRBD1	-	TRBV7-9	TRBJ1-5	CASSLAGQGRSNQPQHF	TGTGCCAGCAGCTTAGCGGGACAGGGTCGGAGCAATCAGCCCCAGCATTTT
-	-	TRBV29-1	TRBJ2-3	CSVDTPAFSTDTQYF	TGCAGCGTCGATACCCCAGCGTTTAGCACAGATACGCAGTATTTT
-	-	TRBV25-1	TRBJ1-5	CASSEMDSETGQPQHF	TGTGCCAGCAGTGAAATGGACAGCGAGACGGGTCAGCCCCAGCATTTT
TRBD2	few	TRBV10-3	TRBJ2-7	CAIRAAGGRANEQYF	TGTGCCATCAGGGCGGCCGGCGGGAGGGCCAACGAGCAGTACTTC
-	-	TRBV7-9	TRBJ1-2	CASSLALTGGSYGYTF	TGTGCCAGCAGCTTAGCACTGACGGGGGGTTCCTATGGCTACACCTTC
-	few	TRBV6-6	TRBJ2-3	CASSYSPPRGWADTQYF	TGTGCCAGCAGTTACTCGCCCCCCAGGGGATGGGCAGATACGCAGTATTTT
TRBD1	-	TRBV2	TRBJ1-1	CASRDPGQANTEAFF	TGTGCCAGCAGGGATCCGGGACAGGCTAACACTGAAGCTTTCTTT
-	few	TRBV29-1	TRBJ1-1	CSVGRQNTEAFF	TGCAGCGTTGGGAGACAGAACACTGAAGCTTTCTTT
TRBD1	-	TRBV4-1	TRBJ1-5	CASSQDVPGQARNQPQHF	TGCGCCAGCAGCCAAGACGTCCCAGGACAGGCACGCAATCAGCCCCAGCATTTT
-	-	TRBV29-1	TRBJ2-1	CSVVGNEQFF	TGCAGCGTTGTCGGTAATGAGCAGTTCTTC
TRBD2	many	TRBV25-1	TRBJ2-3	CASSETSGADTQYF	TGTGCCAGCAGTGAGACTAGCGGGGCAGATACGCAGTATTTT
TRBD1	-	TRBV2	TRBJ1-5	CASRGQGVRPQHF	TGTGCCAGCAGAGGACAGGGGGTTCGGCCCCAGCATTTT
-	-	TRBV7-3	TRBJ2-1	CASSYDGWTFNEQFF	TGTGCCAGCAGCTATGATGGGTGGACCTTTAATGAGCAGTTCTTC
TRBD1	-	TRBV11-2	TRBJ1-4	CASSWGQGAEKLFF	TGTGCCAGCAGCTGGGGACAGGGGGCGGAAAAACTGTTTTTT
-	-	TRBV20-1	TRBJ1-1	CSASPPGNTEAFF	TGCAGTGCTAGCCCACCGGGGAACACTGAAGCTTTCTTT
-	-	TRBV5-1	TRBJ1-3	CASKQDSGNTIYF	TGCGCCAGCAAACAGGACTCTGGAAACACCATATATTTT
TRBD1	many	TRBV7-3	TRBJ2-5	CASSFDRERTQYF	TGTGCCAGCAGCTTCGACAGGGAGAGGACCCAGTACTTC
-	-	TRBV6-5	TRBJ1-1	CASSYKWGPDTEAFF	TGTGCCAGCAGTTATAAGTGGGGGCCGGACACTGAAGCTTTCTTT
-	-	TRBV7-2	TRBJ2-5	CASSGGRPPETQYF	TGTGCCAGCAGCGGAGGCAGACCCCCGGAGACCCAGTACTTC
TRBD2	-	TRBV5-1	TRBJ2-3	CASSLGAGGHTDTQYF	TGCGCCAGCAGCTTGGGAGCGGGGGGACACACAGATACGCAGTATTTT
TRBD2	-	TRBV6-5	TRBJ2-1	CASSYKRGGPEQFF	TGTGCCAGCAGTTACAAGCGGGGGGGCCCTGAGCAGTTCTTC